These 5 T cell receptor beta chains were all obtained from the same sample, sequenced in a study of technical replicates of blood from a few donors. The table came from immunoSEQ multiplex PCR; TCRdb's copy has only in-frame clones and leaves some out. There are tens of thousands of clones in the sample; 94% occur only once, and 0.38% lies in the top ten. The sequencing sample was made of T cells isolated from PBMCs. The receptors were sampled from a human donor in good health.

This chain uses TRBV28 with TRBJ1-5; 7 bases map to TRBD1. Germline trimming cut 5 bases from V and 0 bases from J; bases unmatched to any gene: 7. CDR1 and CDR2 from the germline V gene are MDHEN and SYDVKM. CDR3 length: 16 residues. The CDR3 loop is CASSKPGTASNQPQHF. DNA of the CDR3: TGTGCCAGCAGTAAGCCCGGGACAGCTAGCAATCAGCCCCAGCATTTT.

The chain employs TRBV30 and TRBJ2-5; 15 bases agree with TRBD2. There are 19 residues in the CDR3. In germline, CDR1 is GTSNPN, CDR2 SVGIG (reference sequence). The V gene end was trimmed by 1 base and the J gene end by 6 bases; junction bases not matched to a gene: 15. DNA for the CDR3: TGTGCCTGGAGTGCCCTAAGGACTAGCGGGAGGGGCTTCGGAAAGACCCAGTACTTC. Its translation: CAWSALRTSGRGFGKTQYF.

The V gene is TRBV27, the J gene TRBJ2-3, with 12 bases aligning to TRBD2. Germline CDR1 and CDR2: MNHEY and SMNVEV (reference sequence). This CDR3 spans 15 amino acids. Trimming at V came to 5 bases and at J to 6 bases, leaving 6 bases not matched to a gene. CDR3 DNA sequence: TGTGCCAGCAGTGCCGGACTAGCGGGATCGGATACGCAGTATTTT. Translation gives CASSAGLAGSDTQYF.

The chain couples TRBV27 to TRBJ2-3, with TRBD1 identical over 9 bases. J lost 1 base, V lost 3 bases, and 14 bases had no gene match. CDR1 is MNHEY and CDR2 is SMNVEV in the germline V gene (reference sequence). This CDR3 region has 19 residues. The CDR3 DNA reads TGTGCCAGCAGTTTGTTCCTTCCACGACAGGGGGAAGGCACAGATACGCAGTATTTT. It specifies CASSLFLPRQGEGTDTQYF.

V and J are TRBV6-1 and TRBJ2-7; D is ambiguous. The germline V gene encodes CDR1 MNHNS and CDR2 SASEGT. The V and J ends lost 11 bases and 0 bases respectively, with 11 bases between them. The CDR3 loop spans 12 amino acids. CDR3 loop: CAGMADSYEQYF. Here the CDR3 DNA reads TGTGCCGGAATGGCGGACTCCTACGAGCAGTACTTC.